The clone carrying this T cell receptor beta chain came up once. The antigen is not known. The data belong to a study of CD8 T cells in Susac syndrome. Germline V gene sequence: CDR1 SQVTM, CDR2 ANQGSEA. V trimming: 4 bases; J trimming: 2 bases; junction bases outside the gene matches: 1. The CDR3 is 13 residues long. General study findings and limits: As the study acknowledged, the number of individuals in its TCR sequencing and HLA analysis was relatively small.

From blood CD8+ and CD4+ T cells, TCR beta sequences were generated. After extraction with the RNeasy kit, roughly 0.45 to 1 ug of the RNA was reverse transcribed using random hexamers. Multiplex PCR with immunoSEQ amplified the TCR beta CDR3 across 54 Vbeta and 13 Jbeta. TCRdb re-called the immunoSEQ multiplex PCR reads through MiXCR, storing one row per CDR3 protein. The sample lists about 140,000 distinct CDR3 sequences, roughly 96% occurring once. V and J are TRBV29-1 and TRBJ1-5; TRBD1 matches at 8 bases. What was sequenced was CD4+ T cells from PBMCs. This clonotype was sampled from a human donor with multiple sclerosis. CDR3 sequence reads: CSVAGGGNQPQHF. In nucleotides, the CDR3 is TGCAGCGTTGCAGGGGGCGGCAATCAGCCCCAGCATTTT.